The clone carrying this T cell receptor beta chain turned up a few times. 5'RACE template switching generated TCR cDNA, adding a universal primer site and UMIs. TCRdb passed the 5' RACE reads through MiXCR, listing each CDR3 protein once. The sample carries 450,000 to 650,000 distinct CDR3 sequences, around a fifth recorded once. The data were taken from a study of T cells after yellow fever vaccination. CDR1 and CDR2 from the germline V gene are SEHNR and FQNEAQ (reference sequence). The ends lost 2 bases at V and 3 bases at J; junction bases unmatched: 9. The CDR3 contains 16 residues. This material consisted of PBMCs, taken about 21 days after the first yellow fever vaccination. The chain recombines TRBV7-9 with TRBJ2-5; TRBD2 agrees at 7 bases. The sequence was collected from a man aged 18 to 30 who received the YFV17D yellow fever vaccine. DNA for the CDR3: TGTGCCAGCAGCTTACCACCGGGTGCGGGGGAAGAGACCCAGTACTTC. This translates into CASSLPPGAGEETQYF.